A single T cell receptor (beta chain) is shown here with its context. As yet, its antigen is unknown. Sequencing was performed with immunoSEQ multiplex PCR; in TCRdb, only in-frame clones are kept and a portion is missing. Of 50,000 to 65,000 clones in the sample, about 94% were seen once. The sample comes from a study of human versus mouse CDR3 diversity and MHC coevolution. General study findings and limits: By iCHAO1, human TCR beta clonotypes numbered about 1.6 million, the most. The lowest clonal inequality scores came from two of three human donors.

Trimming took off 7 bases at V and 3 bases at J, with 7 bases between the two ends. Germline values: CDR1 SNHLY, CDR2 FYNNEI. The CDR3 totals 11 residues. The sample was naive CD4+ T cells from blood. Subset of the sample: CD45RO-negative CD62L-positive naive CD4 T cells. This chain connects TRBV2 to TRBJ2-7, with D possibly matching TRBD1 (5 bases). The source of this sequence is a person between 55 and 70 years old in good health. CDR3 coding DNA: TGTGCCAGCACAGGGTACTACGAGCAGTACTTC. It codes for CASTGYYEQYF.